The subject of this entry is one T cell receptor (beta chain). Its antigen remains unidentified. The record originates from a study of long-term antiretroviral therapy in people with HIV. Study-wide points: CDR3 lengths in HIV samples spanned a narrower range than controls.

Trimming removed 4 bases from V and 4 bases from J; junction bases left unmatched: 2. The CDR3 is made up of 14 amino acids. The germline CDR1 and CDR2 sequences are LNHDA and SQIVND (reference sequence). Survey-level immunoSEQ v3.0 assays were run. TCRdb's table, derived via immunoSEQ multiplex PCR, lists solely in-frame clones and lacks some. This table holds roughly 20,000 clones, 70% to 85% found once. The chain employs TRBV19 and TRBJ2-7; the match to TRBD1 covers 12 bases. The sample consisted of unsorted PBMCs, taken 4.1 years after starting antiretroviral therapy. This TCR was recovered from a woman between 35 and 50 years old with HIV. CDR3: CASSTGQGAYEQYF. DNA of the CDR3: TGTGCCAGTAGTACGGGACAGGGGGCTTACGAGCAGTACTTC.